Presented here are 16 T cell receptor beta chains from one specimen sequenced in a study of brain T cells in children with intractable seizures. Clones were sequenced by immunoSEQ multiplex PCR, and TCRdb holds only the in-frame ones, with some missing. This table holds approximately 330,000 clones, over 85% found once. Time point given: blood from clinic visit 5 months post-surgery; TSC patient then seizure free. The sample here was peripheral blood, taken about 5 months after surgery. The receptors originated from a boy under two years old with tuberous sclerosis and intractable seizures.

This rearrangement joins TRBV5-4 to TRBJ1-2; D is unresolved. This CDR3 spans 13 amino acids. Trimming pared 5 bases from V and 3 bases from J, leaving 11 bases between. Germline lookup yields CDR1 SGHNT and CDR2 YYREEE (reference sequence). CDR3 in amino acids: CASSLTVDYGYTF. Written as DNA, the CDR3 is TGTGCCAGCAGTTTGACCGTCGACTATGGCTACACCTTC.

The genes are TRBV30 and TRBJ1-4, with D maybe TRBD1 (6 bases). The V and J ends lost 2 bases and 8 bases respectively, with 15 bases between them. Germline CDR1 is GTSNPN and CDR2 is SVGIG (reference sequence). This CDR3 spans 14 amino acids. DNA of the CDR3: TGTGCCTGGAGTAGGGGGACAATAGGAGAAAAACTGTTTTTT. Its translation is CAWSRGTIGEKLFF.

The chain links TRBV28 to TRBJ2-2; D remains unclear. Trimming took off 2 bases at V and 5 bases at J, with 6 bases between the two ends. Germline lookup yields CDR1 MDHEN and CDR2 SYDVKM. There are 13 residues in the CDR3. CDR3 residues: CASSLLMTGELFF. The DNA for the CDR3 is TGTGCCAGCAGTTTACTTATGACCGGGGAGCTGTTTTTT. Complete variable domain (other parts from reference TRBV28 and TRBJ2-2): DVKVTQSSRYLVKRTGEKVFLECVQDMDHENMFWYRQDPGLGLRLIYFSYDVKMKEKGDIPEGYSVSREKKERFSLILESASTNQTSMYLCASSLLMTGELFFGEGSRLTVL.

The rearrangement joins TRBV7-8 to TRBJ1-1, with D possibly matching TRBD1 (5 bases). The CDR3 totals 15 residues. Germline values: CDR1 SGHVS, CDR2 FQNEAQ. V was clipped by 4 bases and J by 1 base, with 13 bases between them. The CDR3 protein is CASSSYRFGNTEAFF. The CDR3 DNA follows: TGTGCCAGCAGCTCCTACAGGTTCGGGAACACTGAAGCTTTCTTT.

A note on this clone: Sequence at one end of the junction differs from germline and may be a read error. This chain connects TRBV11-3 to TRBJ1-1; D is unresolved. The CDR3 has 12 residues. Germline loops: CDR1 SGHNT, CDR2 YENEEA. The CDR3 protein is CASSFENSEAFF. For the CDR3, the DNA is TGTGCCAGCAGCTTCGAAAACAGTGAAGCTTTCTTT.

The CDR3 DNA is TGTGCCAGCTCACCACCGCCCCGGGAGGGCCCGGCAGATACGCAGTATTTT. Residues: CASSPPPREGPADTQYF. The chain is built from TRBV18 and TRBJ2-3; 8 bases match TRBD2. The CDR3 covers 17 residues. The trim removed 0 bases at V and 4 bases at J, leaving 9 bases unmatched. CDR1 and CDR2 from the germline V gene are KGHSH and LQKENI.

The chain carries TRBV9 and TRBJ2-7, with TRBD2 matching 10 bases. The CDR3 length is 15 residues. CDR1 is SGDLS and CDR2 is YYNGEE in the germline V gene. The V segment lost 0 bases and the J segment 7 bases; nucleotides outside the gene matches: 7. The CDR3 coding sequence is TGTGCCAGCAGCGTAGCTACTAGCGGGATCAATGAGCAGTACTTC. This gives the protein CASSVATSGINEQYF.

The V call is TRBV7-8, the J call TRBJ2-3; D may correspond to TRBD1 or TRBD2 (5 bases each). The V gene's germline CDR1 is SGHVS and CDR2 FQNEAQ. V gave up 5 bases and J gave up 1 base, with 28 bases separating them. CDR3 length: 20 amino acids. The CDR3 sequence is CASSRPIVPSGARGTDTQYF. The CDR3 nucleotides are TGTGCCAGCAGCCGTCCCATTGTTCCTTCCGGGGCCAGGGGCACAGATACGCAGTATTTT.

This sequence joins TRBV19 and TRBJ2-5; D is unresolved. CDR3 length: 16 amino acids. Trimming pared 6 bases from V and 1 base from J, leaving 18 bases between. CDR1 LNHDA and CDR2 SQIVND come from the germline V gene (reference sequence). The CDR3 DNA follows: TGTGCCAGTAGCCCTGACCTAGACACCTCCCAAGAGACCCAGTACTTC. This translates into CASSPDLDTSQETQYF.

The V call is TRBV7-3, the J call TRBJ2-3; the match to TRBD2 covers 13 bases. The CDR3 length is 17 residues. The trim removed 5 bases at V and 3 bases at J, leaving 8 bases unmatched. Germline values: CDR1 SGHTA, CDR2 FQGTGA. The CDR3 bases are TGTGCCAGCAGCCCCGAGTGGACTAGCGGGAGAACAGATACGCAGTATTTT. This codes for CASSPEWTSGRTDTQYF.

The V call is TRBV30, the J call TRBJ1-1; D is possibly TRBD1 (5 bases). The CDR3 is 14 residues long. The germline CDR1 and CDR2 sequences are GTSNPN and SVGIG (reference sequence). V lost 2 bases and J 11 bases, leaving 21 bases between the germline ends. DNA of the CDR3: TGTGCCTGGAGTAGGTCAGGGAGCTCTATTTCGGCTTTCTTT. This translates into CAWSRSGSSISAFF.

The chain uses TRBV30 and TRBJ2-1, with no clear D. V was trimmed by 0 bases and J by 1 base, leaving 7 bases between them. Germline V gives CDR1 GTSNPN, CDR2 SVGIG (reference sequence). The length of the CDR3 is 14 residues. As DNA, the CDR3 is TGTGCCTGGAGTGTGGGCAGGTCCTACAATGAGCAGTTCTTC. This encodes CAWSVGRSYNEQFF.

The chain combines TRBV27 with TRBJ1-2; tentative D call: TRBD1 (5 bases). V lost 3 bases and J 4 bases, leaving 15 bases between the germline ends. Germline CDR1 reads MNHEY; CDR2 reads SMNVEV (reference sequence). The CDR3 is made up of 15 amino acids. The CDR3 nucleotides are TGTGCCAGCAGTTTTGCCGGCGGGGCCCCCTATGGCTACACCTTC. Protein: CASSFAGGAPYGYTF.

The rearrangement uses TRBV10-2 and TRBJ1-3, with D tentatively TRBD1 (6 bases). The V end was cut by 4 bases, the J end by 8 bases, with 18 bases between. The CDR3 totals 15 residues. CDR1 and CDR2 (germline): WSHSY, SAAADI. CDR3 sequence: CASSGPGPRGDTIYF. The CDR3 DNA reads TGCGCCAGCAGTGGGCCCGGGCCAAGGGGGGACACCATATATTTT.

CDR3 nucleotide sequence: TGTGCCAGCAGTTGGTCCCAGGGGAGGCCCCAGCATTTT. Translation: CASSWSQGRPQHF. The rearrangement joins TRBV6-2 or TRBV6-3 to TRBJ1-5; tentative D call: TRBD1 (6 bases). CDR3 length: 13 residues. CDR1 is MNHEY and CDR2 is SVGEGT in the germline V gene. Trimming left V 4 bases short and J 9 bases short, with 13 bases between.

The CDR3 coding sequence is TGTGCCAGCAGCCGACCGGGGAAAGGCGTACCCACAGATACGCAGTATTTT. Translated, it gives CASSRPGKGVPTDTQYF. The chain employs TRBV5-6 and TRBJ2-3; D is perhaps TRBD2 (5 bases). The CDR3 sequence is 17 residues long. Germline V gene data show CDR1 as SGHDT and CDR2 as YYEEEE. V lost 4 bases, J lost 2 bases, and 20 bases lay in between.